This is a list of T cell receptor beta chains from one sample in a study of cytomegalovirus exposure and HLA in healthy donors. Sequencing used immunoSEQ multiplex PCR; TCRdb keeps in-frame clones, though not all of them. Of about 180,000 clones in the sample, about 80% are singletons; the top ten hold 1.4%. Specimen: PBMCs. The origin of the receptors is a man between 18 and 29 years old in good health and CMV-seronegative. The CDR3 runs from the conserved cysteine through the conserved F or W. The D gene is left open where the match is weak. The size of a clone is reported for some rows only, either as once, few or many, or as a class for expanded clones.

clone size: -
CDR3 length: 19
J gene: TRBJ2-3
V gene: TRBV7-2
D gene: TRBD2
CDR3 DNA: TGTGCCAGCAGCCCCAGGGCTAGCGGGGGGGATCTTAGCACAGATACGCAGTATTTT
CDR3 protein: CASSPRASGGDLSTDTQYF

clone size: -
CDR3 length: 14
J gene: TRBJ1-2
V gene: TRBV19
D gene: TRBD1
CDR3 DNA: TGTGCCAGTAGTACAGGACAGGGTCGGGGTGGCTACACCTTC
CDR3 protein: CASSTGQGRGGYTF

clone size: -
CDR3 length: 13
J gene: TRBJ1-3
V gene: TRBV18
D gene: -
CDR3 DNA: TGTGCCAGCTCACCAGTCTCGGGAAACACCATATATTTT
CDR3 protein: CASSPVSGNTIYF

clone size: -
CDR3 length: 16
J gene: TRBJ2-1
V gene: TRBV5-6
D gene: TRBD2
CDR3 DNA: TGTGCCAGCAGCACCGGACTAGCGGGGTTACTCAATGAGCAGTTCTTC
CDR3 protein: CASSTGLAGLLNEQFF

clone size: -
CDR3 length: 17
J gene: TRBJ1-6
V gene: TRBV18
D gene: -
CDR3 DNA: TGTGCCAGCTCACACACTTACGATCGGGGTCGCGATTCACCCCTCCACTTT
CDR3 protein: CASSHTYDRGRDSPLHF

clone size: few
CDR3 length: 15
J gene: TRBJ2-1
V gene: TRBV25-1
D gene: TRBD1
CDR3 DNA: TGTGCCAGCCAAAACGCCGGGACAGGGCGGCATGAGCAGTTCTTC
CDR3 protein: CASQNAGTGRHEQFF

clone size: -
CDR3 length: 15
J gene: TRBJ2-1
V gene: TRBV7-2
D gene: TRBD1
CDR3 DNA: TGTGCCAGCAGCTTAAGTGGAGCCGGAGACAGGGGGGTTTTCTTC
CDR3 protein: CASSLSGAGDRGVFF

clone size: -
CDR3 length: 11
J gene: TRBJ2-5
V gene: TRBV20-1
D gene: -
CDR3 DNA: TGCAGTGCCTACGATCAAGAGACCCAGTACTTC
CDR3 protein: CSAYDQETQYF

clone size: few
CDR3 length: 14
J gene: TRBJ2-7
V gene: TRBV15
D gene: TRBD2
CDR3 DNA: TGTGCCACCAGCAGGACTAGCGGGGCCTACGAGCAGTACTTC
CDR3 protein: CATSRTSGAYEQYF

clone size: -
CDR3 length: 16
J gene: TRBJ2-3
V gene: TRBV7-3
D gene: TRBD2
CDR3 DNA: TGTGCCAGCAGCTCGACTAGCGGGACCTATCCAGATACGCAGTATTTT
CDR3 protein: CASSSTSGTYPDTQYF

clone size: -
CDR3 length: 15
J gene: TRBJ1-5
V gene: TRBV18
D gene: TRBD1
CDR3 DNA: TGTGCCAGCTCACCCACGGGACAGGTCCATCAGCCCCAGCATTTT
CDR3 protein: CASSPTGQVHQPQHF

clone size: -
CDR3 length: 14
J gene: TRBJ2-5
V gene: TRBV7-8
D gene: -
CDR3 DNA: TGTGCCAGCAGATCCCAGGTGGTTTGGGAGACCCAGTACTTC
CDR3 protein: CASRSQVVWETQYF

clone size: -
CDR3 length: 15
J gene: TRBJ2-1
V gene: TRBV6-4
D gene: -
CDR3 DNA: TGTGCCAGCAGTGTACAGGGGGGGTCCTACAATGAGCAGTTCTTC
CDR3 protein: CASSVQGGSYNEQFF

clone size: -
CDR3 length: 13
J gene: TRBJ1-1
V gene: TRBV29-1
D gene: TRBD1
CDR3 DNA: TGCAGCGTTAAGACAGGGGAGAACACTGAAGCTTTCTTT
CDR3 protein: CSVKTGENTEAFF

clone size: -
CDR3 length: 15
J gene: TRBJ1-5
V gene: TRBV5-6
D gene: -
CDR3 DNA: TGTGCCAGCAGCAGGCCGGGACAACAAGATCAGCCCCAGCATTTT
CDR3 protein: CASSRPGQQDQPQHF

clone size: once
CDR3 length: 12
J gene: TRBJ2-4
V gene: TRBV9
D gene: -
CDR3 DNA: TGTGCCAGCAGCCCCGACGGGAACATTCAGTACTTC
CDR3 protein: CASSPDGNIQYF

clone size: -
CDR3 length: 14
J gene: TRBJ2-3
V gene: TRBV5-4
D gene: TRBD1
CDR3 DNA: TGTGCCAGCAGCTACATACACAGGGGAGATACGCAGTATTTT
CDR3 protein: CASSYIHRGDTQYF

clone size: -
CDR3 length: 16
J gene: TRBJ2-3
V gene: TRBV5-1
D gene: TRBD1
CDR3 DNA: TGCGCCAGCAGCTCCCCGGACAGGACGAGCACAGATACGCAGTATTTT
CDR3 protein: CASSSPDRTSTDTQYF

clone size: -
CDR3 length: 16
J gene: TRBJ2-2
V gene: TRBV27
D gene: TRBD1
CDR3 DNA: TGTGCCAGCAGTTTAACCGTACAGGGGAGAGCCGGGGAGCTGTTTTTT
CDR3 protein: CASSLTVQGRAGELFF

clone size: -
CDR3 length: 16
J gene: TRBJ1-1
V gene: TRBV15
D gene: -
CDR3 DNA: TGTGCCACCAGCAGAGGCTACGTCGGACAGAACACTGAAGCTTTCTTT
CDR3 protein: CATSRGYVGQNTEAFF

clone size: -
CDR3 length: 14
J gene: TRBJ2-5
V gene: TRBV30
D gene: -
CDR3 DNA: TGTGCCTGGAGTGTAACGGGGGGCGGGGAGACCCAGTACTTC
CDR3 protein: CAWSVTGGGETQYF

clone size: -
CDR3 length: 12
J gene: TRBJ2-7
V gene: TRBV5-4
D gene: TRBD1
CDR3 DNA: TGTGCCAGCAGCGGACAGGGTGTCGAGCAGTACTTC
CDR3 protein: CASSGQGVEQYF

clone size: -
CDR3 length: 13
J gene: TRBJ1-1
V gene: TRBV6-1
D gene: -
CDR3 DNA: TGTGCCAGCAACGGAGGGATGAACACTGAAGCTTTCTTT
CDR3 protein: CASNGGMNTEAFF

clone size: -
CDR3 length: 13
J gene: TRBJ2-1
V gene: TRBV7-2
D gene: TRBD2
CDR3 DNA: TGTGCCAGCAGAACTAGCGGGAGTAATGAGCAGTTCTTC
CDR3 protein: CASRTSGSNEQFF

clone size: -
CDR3 length: 16
J gene: TRBJ2-3
V gene: TRBV10-2
D gene: -
CDR3 DNA: TGCGCCAGCAGTGAGTTAGCCAGCGGGTTCAGTGATACGCAGTATTTT
CDR3 protein: CASSELASGFSDTQYF

clone size: -
CDR3 length: 11
J gene: TRBJ1-2
V gene: TRBV4-2
D gene: -
CDR3 DNA: TGTGCCAGCAGCCAGACCTGGGGCCACACCTTC
CDR3 protein: CASSQTWGHTF

clone size: -
CDR3 length: 13
J gene: TRBJ2-1
V gene: TRBV2
D gene: TRBD2
CDR3 DNA: TGTGCCAGCGGCCGGGACTACTACAATGAGCAGTTCTTC
CDR3 protein: CASGRDYYNEQFF

clone size: -
CDR3 length: 15
J gene: TRBJ1-2
V gene: TRBV27
D gene: TRBD1
CDR3 DNA: TGTGCCAGCAGTTTAGCCGGGACAGACCTCTATGGCTACACCTTC
CDR3 protein: CASSLAGTDLYGYTF

clone size: -
CDR3 length: 16
J gene: TRBJ2-1
V gene: TRBV9
D gene: TRBD2
CDR3 DNA: TGTGCCAGCAGCGTAGGACTAGCGGGGGGGCAGGATGAGCAGTTCTTC
CDR3 protein: CASSVGLAGGQDEQFF

clone size: -
CDR3 length: 13
J gene: TRBJ2-7
V gene: TRBV27
D gene: -
CDR3 DNA: TGTGCCAGCAGTCCCCGCATCCCCGGGGAGCAGTACTTC
CDR3 protein: CASSPRIPGEQYF

clone size: -
CDR3 length: 16
J gene: TRBJ2-7
V gene: TRBV29-1
D gene: TRBD2
CDR3 DNA: TGCAGCGTTGCACGAGAATCTAGCGGGAGCATCTACGAGCAGTACTTC
CDR3 protein: CSVARESSGSIYEQYF

clone size: few
CDR3 length: 20
J gene: TRBJ2-1
V gene: TRBV7-3
D gene: TRBD2
CDR3 DNA: TGTGCCAGCAGCTCTTCCCCATGGGTCTATAGCGGGGGGGGCTACAATGAGCAGTTCTTC
CDR3 protein: CASSSSPWVYSGGGYNEQFF

clone size: -
CDR3 length: 15
J gene: TRBJ1-1
V gene: TRBV6-5
D gene: -
CDR3 DNA: TGTGCCAGCAGTCCCTACTTCCGCGGGAACGCTGAAGCTTTCTTT
CDR3 protein: CASSPYFRGNAEAFF

clone size: -
CDR3 length: 15
J gene: TRBJ1-5
V gene: TRBV30
D gene: TRBD1
CDR3 DNA: TGTGCCTGGAGTGGGGGGACAGGGGGAAATCAGCCCCAGCATTTT
CDR3 protein: CAWSGGTGGNQPQHF

clone size: -
CDR3 length: 16
J gene: TRBJ2-2
V gene: TRBV7-2
D gene: -
CDR3 DNA: TGTGCCAGCAGCTTAGGTGGGGGGGGCTTCACCGGGGAGCTGTTTTTT
CDR3 protein: CASSLGGGGFTGELFF

clone size: few
CDR3 length: 13
J gene: TRBJ2-1
V gene: TRBV6-6
D gene: -
CDR3 DNA: TGTGCCAGCAGTTACGATCTAACCCTTGAGCAGTTCTTC
CDR3 protein: CASSYDLTLEQFF

clone size: once
CDR3 length: 13
J gene: TRBJ2-7
V gene: TRBV7-2
D gene: TRBD2
CDR3 DNA: TGTGCCAGCAGCTCCCAGCGGGGGGGTGGGCAGTACTTC
CDR3 protein: CASSSQRGGGQYF

clone size: once
CDR3 length: 16
J gene: TRBJ2-5
V gene: TRBV7-2
D gene: TRBD2
CDR3 DNA: TGTGCCAGCAGCGGACTAGCGGTTCGGTACCAAGAGACCCAGTACTTC
CDR3 protein: CASSGLAVRYQETQYF

clone size: -
CDR3 length: 19
J gene: TRBJ2-1
V gene: TRBV7-3
D gene: TRBD2
CDR3 DNA: TGTGCCAGCAGTCTCGTGGGACTAGCGGGAGGGCTTAAGGGGAATGAGCAGTTCTTC
CDR3 protein: CASSLVGLAGGLKGNEQFF

clone size: -
CDR3 length: 13
J gene: TRBJ1-5
V gene: TRBV6-6
D gene: -
CDR3 DNA: TGTGCCAGCCGGACAGTTAGCAATCAGCCCCAGCATTTT
CDR3 protein: CASRTVSNQPQHF

clone size: -
CDR3 length: 13
J gene: TRBJ2-7
V gene: TRBV30
D gene: -
CDR3 DNA: TGTGCCTGGAGTTACAGTGAAGCCTACGAGCAGTACTTC
CDR3 protein: CAWSYSEAYEQYF

clone size: -
CDR3 length: 14
J gene: TRBJ2-7
V gene: TRBV12-2
D gene: -
CDR3 DNA: TGTGCAAGTCGCTTAGAGCTAGTCCGCTACGAGCAGTACTTC
CDR3 protein: CASRLELVRYEQYF

clone size: few
CDR3 length: 18
J gene: TRBJ2-3
V gene: TRBV30
D gene: TRBD2
CDR3 DNA: TGTGCCTGGAGTGTATTCCCCCCGACTAGCGGGAGTACAGATACGCAGTATTTT
CDR3 protein: CAWSVFPPTSGSTDTQYF

clone size: -
CDR3 length: 16
J gene: TRBJ2-7
V gene: TRBV15
D gene: -
CDR3 DNA: TGTGCCACCAGCAGAGGTCCAGGGACTGGTCGATACGAGCAGTACTTC
CDR3 protein: CATSRGPGTGRYEQYF

clone size: -
CDR3 length: 18
J gene: TRBJ2-2
V gene: TRBV7-2
D gene: TRBD2
CDR3 DNA: TGTGCCAGCAGCTTATATGGCGGGGGGGCCGTCGGCACCGGGGAGCTGTTTTTT
CDR3 protein: CASSLYGGGAVGTGELFF

clone size: -
CDR3 length: 15
J gene: TRBJ1-5
V gene: TRBV6-5
D gene: TRBD1
CDR3 DNA: TGTGCCAGCAGTTATGACAGGGGAGGGGATCAGCCCCAGCATTTT
CDR3 protein: CASSYDRGGDQPQHF

clone size: -
CDR3 length: 12
J gene: TRBJ1-2
V gene: TRBV6-6
D gene: -
CDR3 DNA: TGTGCCGGATCACAGGGAAACTATGGCTACACCTTC
CDR3 protein: CAGSQGNYGYTF

clone size: -
CDR3 length: 16
J gene: TRBJ2-1
V gene: TRBV19
D gene: TRBD2
CDR3 DNA: TGTGCCAGTAGTATAGGGGGTAGCGGGGTGTACAATGAGCAGTTCTTC
CDR3 protein: CASSIGGSGVYNEQFF

clone size: -
CDR3 length: 13
J gene: TRBJ2-7
V gene: TRBV6-5
D gene: -
CDR3 DNA: TGTGCCAGCGCGAAAAACAGGGACTACGAGCAGTACTTC
CDR3 protein: CASAKNRDYEQYF

clone size: -
CDR3 length: 16
J gene: TRBJ2-1
V gene: TRBV25-1
D gene: -
CDR3 DNA: TGTGCCAGCAGTGAATACGGGAGTCGAGACCACAATGAGCAGTTCTTC
CDR3 protein: CASSEYGSRDHNEQFF

clone size: -
CDR3 length: 15
J gene: TRBJ2-4
V gene: TRBV25-1
D gene: TRBD2
CDR3 DNA: TGTGCCAGCGGAAAAGAGGGACTAGCGGGGGGGCGAAAGTACTTC
CDR3 protein: CASGKEGLAGGRKYF

clone size: few
CDR3 length: 19
J gene: TRBJ1-6
V gene: TRBV9
D gene: -
CDR3 DNA: TGTGCCAGCAGCGGTACCCCGGTCCTGACCGTAACAGGAGATTCACCCCTCCACTTT
CDR3 protein: CASSGTPVLTVTGDSPLHF

clone size: -
CDR3 length: 17
J gene: TRBJ1-4
V gene: TRBV19
D gene: -
CDR3 DNA: TGTGCCAGTAGAAGGGCGGAGGGACTGAGTTTCGGTGAAAAACTGTTTTTT
CDR3 protein: CASRRAEGLSFGEKLFF

clone size: once
CDR3 length: 16
J gene: TRBJ2-2
V gene: TRBV7-3
D gene: TRBD2
CDR3 DNA: TGTGCCAGCAGCTTCGGGGGGGTGGTAAACACCGGGGAGCTGTTTTTT
CDR3 protein: CASSFGGVVNTGELFF

clone size: -
CDR3 length: 15
J gene: TRBJ1-4
V gene: TRBV28
D gene: -
CDR3 DNA: TGTGCCAGCAGTTTAGCGGGAACCGGGTATGAAAAACTGTTTTTT
CDR3 protein: CASSLAGTGYEKLFF